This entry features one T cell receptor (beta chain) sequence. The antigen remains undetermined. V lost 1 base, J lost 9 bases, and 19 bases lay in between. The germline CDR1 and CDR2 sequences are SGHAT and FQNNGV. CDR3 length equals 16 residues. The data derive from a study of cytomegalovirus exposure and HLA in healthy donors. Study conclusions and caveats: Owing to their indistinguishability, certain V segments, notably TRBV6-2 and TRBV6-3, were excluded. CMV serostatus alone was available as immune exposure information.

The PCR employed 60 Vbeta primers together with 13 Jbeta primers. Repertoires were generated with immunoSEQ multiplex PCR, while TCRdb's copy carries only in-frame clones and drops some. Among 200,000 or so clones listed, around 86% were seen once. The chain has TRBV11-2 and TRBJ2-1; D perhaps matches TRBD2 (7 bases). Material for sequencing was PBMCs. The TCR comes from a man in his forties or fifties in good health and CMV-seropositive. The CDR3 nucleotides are TGTGCCAGCAGCTTAGGGGACTGGGGGGGGCTTCTTGAGCAGTTCTTC. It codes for CASSLGDWGGLLEQFF.